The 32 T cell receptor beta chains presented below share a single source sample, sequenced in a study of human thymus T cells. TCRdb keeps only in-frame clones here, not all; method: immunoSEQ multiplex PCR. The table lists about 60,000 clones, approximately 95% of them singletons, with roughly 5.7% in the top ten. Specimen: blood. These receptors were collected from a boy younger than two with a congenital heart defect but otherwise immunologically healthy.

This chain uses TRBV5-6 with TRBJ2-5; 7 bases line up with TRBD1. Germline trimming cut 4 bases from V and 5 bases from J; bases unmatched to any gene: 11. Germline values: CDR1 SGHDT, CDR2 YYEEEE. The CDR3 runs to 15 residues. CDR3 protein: CASSLTTGLGETQYF. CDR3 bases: TGTGCCAGCAGCCTAACGACAGGGCTGGGGGAGACCCAGTACTTC.

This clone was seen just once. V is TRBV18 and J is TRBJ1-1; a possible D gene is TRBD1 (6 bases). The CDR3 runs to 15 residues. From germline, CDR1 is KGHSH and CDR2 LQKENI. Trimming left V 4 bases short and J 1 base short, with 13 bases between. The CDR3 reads CASSLGRGSNTEAFF. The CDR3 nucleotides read TGTGCCAGCTCACTGGGAAGGGGGTCGAACACTGAAGCTTTCTTT.

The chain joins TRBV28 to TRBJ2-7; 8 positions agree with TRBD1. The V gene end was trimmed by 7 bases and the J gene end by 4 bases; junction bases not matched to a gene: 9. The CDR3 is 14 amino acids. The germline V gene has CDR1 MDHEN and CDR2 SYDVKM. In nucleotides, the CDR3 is TGTGCCAGCACCCTGGGGCAGGGGGCGTACGAGCAGTACTTC. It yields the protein CASTLGQGAYEQYF.

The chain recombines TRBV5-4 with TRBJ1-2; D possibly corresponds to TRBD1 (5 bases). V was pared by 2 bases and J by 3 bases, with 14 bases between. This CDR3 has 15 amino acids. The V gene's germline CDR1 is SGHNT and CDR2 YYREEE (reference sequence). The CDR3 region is CASSFGAGFDYGYTF. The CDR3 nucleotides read TGTGCCAGCAGCTTTGGGGCAGGGTTCGACTATGGCTACACCTTC.

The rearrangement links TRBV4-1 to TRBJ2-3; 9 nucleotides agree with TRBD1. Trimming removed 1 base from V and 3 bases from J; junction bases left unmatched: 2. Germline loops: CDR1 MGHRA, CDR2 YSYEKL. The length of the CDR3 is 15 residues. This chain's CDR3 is CASSQGTGETDTQYF. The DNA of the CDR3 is TGCGCCAGCAGCCAAGGGACAGGGGAAACAGATACGCAGTATTTT.

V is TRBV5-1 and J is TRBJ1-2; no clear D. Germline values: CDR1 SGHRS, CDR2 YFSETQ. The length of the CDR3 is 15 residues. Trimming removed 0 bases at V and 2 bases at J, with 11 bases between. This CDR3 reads CASSLEDRLNYGYTF. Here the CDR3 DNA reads TGCGCCAGCAGCTTGGAAGACCGCCTGAACTATGGCTACACCTTC.

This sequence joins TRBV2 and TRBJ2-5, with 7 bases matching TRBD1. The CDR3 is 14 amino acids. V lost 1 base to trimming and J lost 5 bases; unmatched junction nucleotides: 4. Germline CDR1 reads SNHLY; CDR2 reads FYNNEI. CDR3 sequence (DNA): TGTGCCAGCAGTGAAGGACAGGGCTGGGAGACCCAGTACTTC. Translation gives CASSEGQGWETQYF.

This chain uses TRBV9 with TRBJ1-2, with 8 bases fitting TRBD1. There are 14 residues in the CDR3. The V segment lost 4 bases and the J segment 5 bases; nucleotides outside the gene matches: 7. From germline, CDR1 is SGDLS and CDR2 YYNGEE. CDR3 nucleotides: TGTGCCAGCAGCCCTTCACAGGGGGGTTATGGCTACACCTTC. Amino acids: CASSPSQGGYGYTF. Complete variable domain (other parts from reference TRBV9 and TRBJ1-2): DSGVTQTPKHLITATGQRVTLRCSPRSGDLSVYWYQQSLDQGLQFLIQYYNGEERAKGNILERFSAQQFPDLHSELNLSSLELGDSALYFCASSPSQGGYGYTFGSGTRLTVV.

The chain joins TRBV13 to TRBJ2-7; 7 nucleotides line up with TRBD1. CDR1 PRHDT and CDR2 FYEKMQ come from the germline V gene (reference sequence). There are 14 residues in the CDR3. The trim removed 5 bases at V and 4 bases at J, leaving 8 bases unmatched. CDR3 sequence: CASSQLSQGYEQYF. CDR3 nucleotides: TGTGCCAGCAGCCAATTATCACAGGGGTACGAGCAGTACTTC. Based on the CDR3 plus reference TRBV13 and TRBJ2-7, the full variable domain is AAGVIQSPRHLIKEKRETATLKCYPIPRHDTVYWYQQGPGQDPQFLISFYEKMQSDKGSIPDRFSAQQFSDYHSELNMSSLELGDSALYFCASSQLSQGYEQYFGPGTRLTVT.

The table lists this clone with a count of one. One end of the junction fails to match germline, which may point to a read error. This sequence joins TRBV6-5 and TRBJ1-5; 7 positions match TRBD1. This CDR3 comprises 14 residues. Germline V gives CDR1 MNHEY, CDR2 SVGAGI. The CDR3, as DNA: TGTGCCAGCAGCCCCGGACAGGCGAATCAGCACCAGCATTTT. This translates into CASSPGQANQHQHF.

CDR3 DNA sequence: TGTGCCAGCAGCCCGGACCGTAATCGCCGCGAGCAGTACTTC. Encoded protein: CASSPDRNRREQYF. The genes are TRBV7-2 and TRBJ2-7, with no clear D. V lost 5 bases and J lost 6, with 17 bases in between. The germline V gene has CDR1 SGHTA and CDR2 FQGNSA. This CDR3 is built from 14 residues.

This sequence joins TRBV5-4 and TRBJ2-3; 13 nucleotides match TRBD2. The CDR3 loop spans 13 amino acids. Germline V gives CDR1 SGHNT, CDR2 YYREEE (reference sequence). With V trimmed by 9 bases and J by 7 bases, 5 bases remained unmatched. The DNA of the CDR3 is TGTGCCACCAGGACTAGCGGGGGAAATACGCAGTATTTT. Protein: CATRTSGGNTQYF.

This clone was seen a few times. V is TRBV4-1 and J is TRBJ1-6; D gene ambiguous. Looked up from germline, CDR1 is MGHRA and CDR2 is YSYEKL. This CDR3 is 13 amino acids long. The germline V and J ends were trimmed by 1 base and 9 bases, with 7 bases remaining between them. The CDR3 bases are TGCGCCAGCAGCCAAGGGGTCGGTTCACCCCTCCACTTT. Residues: CASSQGVGSPLHF.

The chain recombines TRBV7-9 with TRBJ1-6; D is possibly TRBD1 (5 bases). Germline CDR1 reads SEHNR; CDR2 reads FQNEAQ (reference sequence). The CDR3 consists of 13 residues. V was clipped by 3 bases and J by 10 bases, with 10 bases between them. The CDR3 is CASSFSGDSPLHF. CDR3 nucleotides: TGTGCCAGCAGCTTCTCTGGGGACTCACCCCTCCACTTT.

The CDR3 DNA is TGTGCCAGCAGCGTAGTTTCCGGGGGCACCGGGGAGCTGTTTTTT. Translating it yields CASSVVSGGTGELFF. The chain uses TRBV9 and TRBJ2-2, with TRBD2 as a possible D gene (6 bases). Germline V gene lookup returns CDR1 SGDLS and CDR2 YYNGEE. The CDR3 spans 15 residues. Deletions cut 0 bases from V and 4 bases from J, with 10 bases between.

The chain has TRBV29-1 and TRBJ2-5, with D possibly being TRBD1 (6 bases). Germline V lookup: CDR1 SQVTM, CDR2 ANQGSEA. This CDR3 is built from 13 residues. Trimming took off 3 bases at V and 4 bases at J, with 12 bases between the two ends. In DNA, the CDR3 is TGCAGCGTTGACTCTCCGACAGGAGAGACCCAGTACTTC. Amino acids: CSVDSPTGETQYF. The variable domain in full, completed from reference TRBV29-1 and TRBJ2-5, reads SAVISQKPSRDICQRGTSLTIQCQVDSQVTMMFWYRQQPGQSLTLIATANQGSEATYESGFVIDKFPISRPNLTFSTLTVSNMSPEDSSIYLCSVDSPTGETQYFGPGTRLLVL.

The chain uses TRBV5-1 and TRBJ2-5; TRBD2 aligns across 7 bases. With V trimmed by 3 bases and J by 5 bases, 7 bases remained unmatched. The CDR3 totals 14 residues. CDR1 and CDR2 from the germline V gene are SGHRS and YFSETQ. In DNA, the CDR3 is TGCGCCAGCAGCTGGGGGGGAGGACGGGAGACCCAGTACTTC. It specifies CASSWGGGRETQYF.

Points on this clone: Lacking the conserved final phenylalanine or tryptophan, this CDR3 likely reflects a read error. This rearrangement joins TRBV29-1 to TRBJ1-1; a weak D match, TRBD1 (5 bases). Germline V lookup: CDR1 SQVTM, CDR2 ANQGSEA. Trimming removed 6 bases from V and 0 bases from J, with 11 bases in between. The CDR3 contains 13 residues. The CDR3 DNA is TGCAGCGTGGAGGGGTTCATGAACACTGAAGCTTTCCTT. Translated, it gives CSVEGFMNTEAFL.

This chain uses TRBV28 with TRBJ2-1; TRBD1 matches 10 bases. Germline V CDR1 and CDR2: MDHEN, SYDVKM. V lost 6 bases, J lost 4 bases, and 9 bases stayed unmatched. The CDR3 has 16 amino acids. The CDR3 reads CASRLTGTGVYNEQFF. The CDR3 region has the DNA TGTGCCAGCAGGTTGACCGGGACAGGGGTTTACAATGAGCAGTTCTTC.

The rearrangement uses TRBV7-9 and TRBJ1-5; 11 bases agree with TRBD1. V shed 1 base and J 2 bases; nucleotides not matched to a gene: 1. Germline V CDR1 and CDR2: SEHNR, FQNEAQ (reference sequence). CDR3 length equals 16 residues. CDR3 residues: CASSLGTGGGNQPQHF. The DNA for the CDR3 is TGTGCCAGCAGCTTAGGGACAGGGGGCGGCAATCAGCCCCAGCATTTT. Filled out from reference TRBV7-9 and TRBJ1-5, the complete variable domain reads DTGVSQNPRHKITKRGQNVTFRCDPISEHNRLYWYRQTLGQGPEFLTYFQNEAQLEKSRLLSDRFSAERPKGSFSTLEIQRTEQGDSAMYLCASSLGTGGGNQPQHFGDGTRLSIL.

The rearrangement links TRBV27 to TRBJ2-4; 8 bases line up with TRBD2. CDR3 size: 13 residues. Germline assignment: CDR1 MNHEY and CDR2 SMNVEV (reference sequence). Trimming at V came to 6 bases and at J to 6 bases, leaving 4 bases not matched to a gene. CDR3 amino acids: CASRARGGNIQYF. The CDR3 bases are TGTGCCAGCAGGGCCCGGGGGGGAAACATTCAGTACTTC.

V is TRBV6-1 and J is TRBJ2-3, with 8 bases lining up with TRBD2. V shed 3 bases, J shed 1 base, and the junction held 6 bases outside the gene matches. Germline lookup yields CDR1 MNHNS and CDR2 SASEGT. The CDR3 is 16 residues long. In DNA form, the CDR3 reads TGTGCCAGCAGTGATCGGACTAGCACCGGCACAGATACGCAGTATTTT. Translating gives CASSDRTSTGTDTQYF.

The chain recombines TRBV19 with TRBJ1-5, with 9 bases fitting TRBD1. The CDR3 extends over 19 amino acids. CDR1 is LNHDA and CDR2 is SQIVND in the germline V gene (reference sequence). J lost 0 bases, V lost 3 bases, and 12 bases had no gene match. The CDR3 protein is CASSIRGQGSWLSNQPQHF. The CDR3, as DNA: TGTGCCAGTAGTATTCGGGGACAGGGAAGTTGGCTTAGCAATCAGCCCCAGCATTTT.

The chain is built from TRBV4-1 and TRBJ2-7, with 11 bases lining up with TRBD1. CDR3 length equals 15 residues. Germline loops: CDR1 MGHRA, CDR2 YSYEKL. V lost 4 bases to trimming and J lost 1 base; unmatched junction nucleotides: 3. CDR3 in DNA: TGCGCCAGCAGCCCCGGGACAGGGGGGTCCTACGAGCAGTACTTC. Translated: CASSPGTGGSYEQYF.

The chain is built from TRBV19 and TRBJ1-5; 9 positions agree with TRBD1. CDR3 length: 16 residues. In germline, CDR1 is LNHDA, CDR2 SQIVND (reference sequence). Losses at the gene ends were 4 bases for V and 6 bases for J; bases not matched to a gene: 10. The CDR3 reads CASSRRTGAGSQPQHF. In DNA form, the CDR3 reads TGTGCCAGTAGTAGGAGGACAGGGGCCGGGAGTCAGCCCCAGCATTTT.

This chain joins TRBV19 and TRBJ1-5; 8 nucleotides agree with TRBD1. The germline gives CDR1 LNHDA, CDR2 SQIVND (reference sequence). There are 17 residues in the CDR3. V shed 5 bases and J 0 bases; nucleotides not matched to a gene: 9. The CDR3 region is CASSQGQVPYSNQPQHF. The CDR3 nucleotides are TGTGCCAGTAGTCAGGGACAGGTACCTTATAGCAATCAGCCCCAGCATTTT.

The CDR3, as DNA: TGTGCCAGCAGAATGTCCTGGGACAAGACCCACGAGCAGTACTTC. It translates to CASRMSWDKTHEQYF. The chain uses TRBV27 and TRBJ2-7; D perhaps matches TRBD1 (6 bases). The germline V and J ends were trimmed by 6 bases and 5 bases, with 20 bases remaining between them. The CDR3 runs 15 residues. Germline assignment: CDR1 MNHEY and CDR2 SMNVEV (reference sequence).

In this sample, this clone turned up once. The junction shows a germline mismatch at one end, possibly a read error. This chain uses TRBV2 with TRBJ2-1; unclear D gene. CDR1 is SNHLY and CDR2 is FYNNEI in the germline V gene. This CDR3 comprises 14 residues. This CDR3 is CASSDSPLSRPWIF. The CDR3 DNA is TGTGCCAGCAGTGATTCCCCACTGTCCAGGCCCTGGATCTTC. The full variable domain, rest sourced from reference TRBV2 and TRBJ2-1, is EPEVTQTPSHQVTQMGQEVILRCVPISNHLYFYWYRQILGQKVEFLVSFYNNEISEKSEIFDDQFSVERPDGSNFTLKIRSTKLEDSAMYFCASSDSPLSRPWIFGPGTRLTVL.

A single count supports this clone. This chain's CDR3 is CASSQVPRSSTDTQYF. DNA of the CDR3: TGTGCCAGCAGCCAAGTTCCCCGATCTAGCACAGATACGCAGTATTTT. The rearrangement joins TRBV4-2 to TRBJ2-3; no clear D gene. Germline V CDR1 and CDR2: LGHNA, YNFKEQ. The ends were cut back, 1 base at V and 0 bases at J, with 11 bases in the middle. This CDR3 is 16 amino acids long.

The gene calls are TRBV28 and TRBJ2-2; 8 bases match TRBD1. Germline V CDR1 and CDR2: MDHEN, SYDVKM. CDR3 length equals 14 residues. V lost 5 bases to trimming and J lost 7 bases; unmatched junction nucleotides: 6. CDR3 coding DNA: TGTGCCAGCAGTGCCGGGACAGGAGTCGGGGAGCTGTTTTTT. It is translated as CASSAGTGVGELFF.

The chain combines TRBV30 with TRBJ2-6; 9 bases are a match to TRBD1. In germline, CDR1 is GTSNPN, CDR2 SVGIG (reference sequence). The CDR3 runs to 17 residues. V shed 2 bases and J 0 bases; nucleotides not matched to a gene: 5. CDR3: CAWSSGQGSSGANVLTF. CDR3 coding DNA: TGTGCCTGGAGTTCTGGACAGGGGAGCTCTGGGGCCAACGTCCTGACTTTC.

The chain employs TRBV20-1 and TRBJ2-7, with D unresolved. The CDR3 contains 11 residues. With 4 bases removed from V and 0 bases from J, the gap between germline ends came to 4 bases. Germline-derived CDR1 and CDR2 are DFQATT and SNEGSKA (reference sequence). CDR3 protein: CSAISSYEQYF. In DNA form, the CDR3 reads TGCAGTGCTATCAGCTCCTACGAGCAGTACTTC.